The sample holds one count of the clone carrying this T cell receptor beta chain. Antigen specificity is unknown. A much larger clone is a single base away; this may be a read error. Investigators spread the genomic DNA of each subset evenly over several immunoSEQ plates. Method: immunoSEQ multiplex PCR; TCRdb's copy keeps in-frame clones and lacks some. The table includes millions of clones, over 85% detected once. The data derive from a study of shared clonotypes between healthy human individuals. Whole-study results and caveats: A handful of donors had around 5% of their naive CD4 clonotypes in common.

V lost 4 bases to trimming and J lost 1 base, with 7 bases between them. The germline CDR1 and CDR2 sequences are SGHVS and FNYEAQ. The CDR3 runs 13 residues. Splitting the CD4+ cells yielded a CD45RA+ naive subset and a CD45RA-negative memory subset. The receptor was isolated from a man aged 18 to 30 in good health. Some clones in this sample may be carry-over from other donors' samples. The sample was naive CD4+ T cells from PBMCs. Described subset: CD45RA+ positively selected. The chain recombines TRBV7-6 with TRBJ1-1, with unresolved D. The CDR3 reads CASSYDGNTEAFF. The CDR3 coding sequence is TGTGCCAGCAGCTACGACGGGAACACTGAAGCTTTCTTT.